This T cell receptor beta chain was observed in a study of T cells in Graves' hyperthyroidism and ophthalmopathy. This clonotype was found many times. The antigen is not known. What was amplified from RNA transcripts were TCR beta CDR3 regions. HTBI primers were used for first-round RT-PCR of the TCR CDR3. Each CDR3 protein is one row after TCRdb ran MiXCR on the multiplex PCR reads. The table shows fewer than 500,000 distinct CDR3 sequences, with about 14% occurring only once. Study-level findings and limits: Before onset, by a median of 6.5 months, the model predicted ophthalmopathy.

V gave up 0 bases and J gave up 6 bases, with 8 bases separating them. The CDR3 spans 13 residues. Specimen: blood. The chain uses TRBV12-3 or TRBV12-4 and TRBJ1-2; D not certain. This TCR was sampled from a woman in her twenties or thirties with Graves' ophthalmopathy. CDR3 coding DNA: TGTGCCAGCAGTTTAGCGTCGAGGGATGGCTACACCTTC. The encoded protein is CASSLASRDGYTF.